The next 12 T cell receptor beta chains were all read from a single sample in a study of T cells in Graves' hyperthyroidism and ophthalmopathy. Researchers amplified the TCR beta CDR3 regions from RNA transcripts. First-round RT-PCR of the TCR CDR3 relied on the HTBI primer set. TCRdb processed the multiplex PCR reads anew with MiXCR; each CDR3 protein has one entry. The table has 490,000 or so distinct CDR3 sequences, 46% seen once. Sequencing was performed on peripheral blood or thyroid tissue (not recorded which). These receptors were obtained from an adult woman with Graves' disease, either hyperthyroidism or ophthalmopathy (not recorded which).

At least ten counts were recorded for this clonotype. The chain recombines TRBV10-3 with TRBJ2-7, with a weak D call TRBD1 (6 bases). The V end was cut by 10 bases, the J end by 7 bases, with 20 bases between. Germline values: CDR1 ENHRY, CDR2 SYGVKD. This CDR3 contains 13 residues. In nucleotides, the CDR3 is TGTGCCACCACAGGGCTGGGTTTACGAGAGCAGTACTTC. This codes for CATTGLGLREQYF.

The genes are TRBV15 and TRBJ1-1, with D possibly matching TRBD1 (5 bases). The germline gives CDR1 LNHNV, CDR2 YYDKDF (reference sequence). This CDR3 has 15 residues. V lost 2 bases and J 5 bases, leaving 15 bases between the germline ends. CDR3 residues: CATSRFRGPGTEAFF. The CDR3 bases are TGTGCCACCAGCAGATTTCGGGGCCCGGGAACTGAAGCTTTCTTT.

The V gene is TRBV20-1, the J gene TRBJ2-7; 7 bases agree with TRBD2. This CDR3 is built from 12 residues. Germline-derived CDR1 and CDR2 are DFQATT and SNEGSKA (reference sequence). After removal of 6 bases from V and 7 bases from J, the junction contained 9 bases not matched to a gene. This chain's CDR3 is CSARTSLREQYF. DNA for the CDR3: TGCAGTGCCCGGACTAGTTTGCGTGAGCAGTACTTC.

This clonotype was detected many times. The rearrangement links TRBV29-1 to TRBJ1-2; 10 bases agree with TRBD1. The CDR3 totals 16 residues. Germline CDR1 is SQVTM and CDR2 is ANQGSEA. V was clipped by 2 bases and J by 5 bases; unmatched bases: 11. The CDR3 protein is CSVEMRQGAEGYGYTF. The CDR3, as DNA: TGCAGCGTTGAAATGCGACAGGGGGCGGAAGGATATGGCTACACCTTC.

This clonotype was found a few times. The chain couples TRBV27 to TRBJ1-6, with D unresolved. Germline CDR1 MNHEY, CDR2 SMNVEV (reference sequence). Trimming removed 3 bases from V and 7 bases from J, with 16 bases in between. The CDR3 contains 16 residues. The CDR3 sequence: CASSLSPGAKNSPLHF. As DNA, the CDR3 is TGTGCCAGCAGTTTGTCTCCGGGAGCAAAAAATTCACCCCTCCACTTT.

This clonotype was found many times. V and J are TRBV5-1 and TRBJ1-3; possibly TRBD1 for D (5 bases). Per germline, CDR1 SGHRS and CDR2 YFSETQ. CDR3 size: 14 residues. Trimming removed 0 bases at V and 3 bases at J, with 7 bases between. The CDR3 region is CASSLAGYGNTIYF. CDR3 bases: TGCGCCAGCAGCTTGGCAGGGTATGGAAACACCATATATTTT.

V and J are TRBV20-1 and TRBJ2-7; D is uncertain. The germline V gene encodes CDR1 DFQATT and CDR2 SNEGSKA (reference sequence). Trimming pared 3 bases from V and 4 bases from J, leaving 10 bases between. The CDR3 extends over 12 amino acids. The CDR3 sequence is CSASLSGYEQYF. CDR3 coding DNA: TGCAGTGCTAGCCTGTCTGGATACGAGCAGTACTTC.

This clonotype occurred many times. This sequence joins TRBV7-2 and TRBJ1-1; 7 bases line up with TRBD1. The CDR3 loop spans 13 amino acids. Germline V gene data show CDR1 as SGHTA and CDR2 as FQGNSA. The trim removed 7 bases at V and 11 bases at J, leaving 13 bases unmatched. The CDR3 DNA is TGTGCCAGCACCCTTAGACAGGGAGGTAGGGCTTTCTTT. This gives the protein CASTLRQGGRAFF.

The chain employs TRBV28 and TRBJ1-1; D possibly corresponds to TRBD1 (6 bases). Per the germline V gene, CDR1 is MDHEN and CDR2 is SYDVKM. V shed 4 bases and J shed 5 bases, with 17 bases lying between them. There are 15 residues in the CDR3. CDR3 coding DNA: TGTGCCAGCAGTTACTACGGACAGCAAATTACTGAAGCTTTCTTT. This encodes CASSYYGQQITEAFF.

The chain recombines TRBV20-1 with TRBJ2-3, with D possibly TRBD2 on 5 matching bases. V gave up 2 bases and J gave up 0 bases, with 9 bases separating them. CDR3 size: 14 residues. Germline V gene data show CDR1 as DFQATT and CDR2 as SNEGSKA (reference sequence). Written as DNA, the CDR3 is TGCAGTGCTAGAATCAGGACTAGCACAGATACGCAGTATTTT. Translation gives CSARIRTSTDTQYF.

This rearrangement joins TRBV20-1 to TRBJ1-1, with D possibly TRBD1 on 5 matching bases. The CDR3 has 14 residues. V shed 6 bases and J shed 4 bases, with 18 bases lying between them. CDR1 is DFQATT and CDR2 is SNEGSKA in the germline V gene (reference sequence). Here the CDR3 reads CSADGETGVTEAFF. CDR3 in DNA: TGCAGTGCGGATGGAGAGACGGGGGTCACTGAAGCTTTCTTT.

This clonotype was counted only a few times. The chain employs TRBV4-1 and TRBJ1-4; 10 nucleotides agree with TRBD1. Germline assignment: CDR1 MGHRA and CDR2 YSYEKL. CDR3 length equals 17 residues. The V gene end was trimmed by 4 bases and the J gene end by 3 bases; junction bases not matched to a gene: 8. CDR3 in DNA: TGCGCCAGCAGCCTTACTTTCGGACAGGGGGCTAATGAAAAACTGTTTTTT. Its protein is CASSLTFGQGANEKLFF.